This T cell receptor (beta chain) was identified during a study of T-cell reconstitution after alpha-beta-depleted transplantation in children. Unique molecular identifiers were built into the TCRbeta library. TCRdb called the PCR reads again in MiXCR, with one record for every CDR3 protein. The data contain hundreds of thousands of distinct CDR3 sequences, approximately 32% of them singletons. This CDR3 has 15 residues. Germline loops: CDR1 LNHDA, CDR2 SQIVND (reference sequence). V gave up 4 bases and J gave up 4 bases; unmatched junction bases: 6. This clonotype was sampled from a human donor who donated a stem cell graft to a child with aplastic anemia. The sequenced sample was PBMCs from the stem cell graft donor, obtained from the stem cell graft. The V gene is TRBV19, the J gene TRBJ1-3; 8 bases fit TRBD1. CDR3 nucleotide sequence: TGTGCCAGTAGTACAGGGGGCGCTTACGGAAACACCATATATTTT. Translating it yields CASSTGGAYGNTIYF.